This is a list of T cell receptor beta chains from one sample in a study of identical twins. MiXCR, applied by TCRdb to the 5' RACE reads, yields one record per CDR3 protein. The repertoire holds over 500,000 distinct CDR3 sequences, with 20% to 25% as singletons. The sample also formed part of further work on T cells expressing NK-cell markers.

Sequenced sample: CD4+ T cells sorted from blood. All receptors derive from a woman between 18 and 30 years old in good health. The CDR3 runs from the conserved cysteine through the conserved F or W. D genes are given only for firm matches. Size is stated for part of the rows, as once, few or many counts, or as a class when the clone is expanded.

J,V,D,size,CDR3,DNA
TRBJ2-3,TRBV30,TRBD2,.,CAWTRRTSDRTDTQYF,TGTGCCTGGACCCGTCGGACTAGCGACCGCACAGATACGCAGTATTTT
TRBJ2-7,TRBV19,TRBD2,.,CASSIELANEQYF,TGTGCCAGTAGTATAGAACTAGCGAATGAGCAGTACTTC
TRBJ2-3,TRBV6-1,TRBD2,.,CASSPSLRGGGTDTQYF,TGTGCCAGCAGTCCCTCCCTTCGGGGGGGCGGCACAGATACGCAGTATTTT
TRBJ2-1,TRBV20-1,TRBD1,few,CSARDRRQGYNEQFF,TGCAGTGCTAGAGATCGGCGACAGGGCTACAATGAGCAGTTCTTC
TRBJ2-3,TRBV6-5,.,few,CASSYERSTDTQYF,TGTGCCAGCAGTTACGAGCGGAGCACAGATACGCAGTATTTT
TRBJ2-5,TRBV19,.,.,CASSIDGHQETQYF,TGTGCCAGTAGTATAGACGGACACCAAGAGACCCAGTACTTC
TRBJ2-5,TRBV7-3,.,.,CASSLSRDGETQYF,TGTGCCAGCAGCTTAAGCAGGGACGGAGAGACCCAGTACTTC
TRBJ2-1,TRBV10-3,TRBD2,.,CAATAAGGNEQFF,TGTGCCGCTACGGCGGCGGGAGGCAATGAGCAGTTCTTC
TRBJ2-3,TRBV12-3/TRBV12-4,.,few,CASSLVKLGTQYF,TGTGCCAGCAGTTTAGTGAAGCTTGGCACGCAGTATTTT
TRBJ2-3,TRBV12-3/TRBV12-4,.,.,CASSFSEGTQYF,TGTGCCAGCAGCTTTTCAGAGGGTACGCAGTATTTT
TRBJ1-5,TRBV12-3/TRBV12-4,TRBD1,many,CASRIQGGQPQHF,TGTGCCAGCCGGATACAGGGGGGTCAGCCCCAGCATTTT
TRBJ2-7,TRBV12-3/TRBV12-4,.,few,CASNYGGSHEQYF,TGTGCCAGCAACTATGGGGGGTCCCACGAGCAGTACTTC
TRBJ2-1,TRBV2,.,few,CASSEGRFAIYNEQFF,TGTGCCAGCAGTGAAGGCCGGTTCGCCATTTACAATGAGCAGTTCTTC
TRBJ1-1,TRBV20-1,.,few,CSARDYTEAFF,TGCAGTGCTAGGGATTACACTGAAGCTTTCTTT
TRBJ2-1,TRBV6-1,TRBD1,few,CASKTGTGGNEQFF,TGTGCCAGTAAAACCGGGACAGGGGGAAATGAGCAGTTCTTC
TRBJ2-3,TRBV20-1,TRBD2,many,CSAGSGGGTDTQYF,TGCAGTGCTGGAAGCGGGGGGGGCACAGATACGCAGTATTTT
TRBJ2-5,TRBV15,TRBD2,few,CATRPGTSGTETQYF,TGTGCCACCAGGCCCGGGACTAGCGGAACAGAGACCCAGTACTTC
TRBJ1-1,TRBV20-1,.,many,CSARGTEAFF,TGCAGTGCTAGAGGGACTGAAGCTTTCTTT
TRBJ1-3,TRBV5-1,TRBD1,.,CASSDQGAPGNTIYF,TGCGCCAGCAGCGATCAGGGGGCGCCTGGAAACACCATATATTTT
TRBJ1-2,TRBV20-1,.,many,CSASTANYGYTF,TGCAGTGCTAGCACGGCTAACTATGGCTACACCTTC
TRBJ2-3,TRBV6-5,.,few,CASSYRSGSTDTQYF,TGTGCCAGCAGTTACCGATCAGGGAGCACAGATACGCAGTATTTT
TRBJ1-5,TRBV20-1,.,many,CSASGRQADQPQHF,TGCAGTGCGAGCGGGAGACAAGCTGATCAGCCCCAGCATTTT
TRBJ1-1,TRBV12-3/TRBV12-4,.,.,CASSPLQGLMNTEAFF,TGTGCCAGCAGCCCTCTACAGGGACTCATGAACACTGAAGCTTTCTTT
TRBJ1-3,TRBV7-9,.,.,CASSRGDRGNTIYF,TGTGCCAGCAGCCGTGGTGACCGAGGAAACACCATATATTTT
TRBJ2-7,TRBV9,.,few,CASSPAGGYEQYF,TGTGCCAGCAGCCCAGCCGGTGGCTACGAGCAGTACTTC
TRBJ1-2,TRBV10-3,TRBD1,many,CAISDPTRDREGYTF,TGTGCCATCAGCGATCCCACTCGGGACAGGGAAGGCTACACCTTC
TRBJ2-5,TRBV29-1,.,.,CSVEFETQYF,TGCAGCGTTGAATTTGAGACCCAGTACTTC
TRBJ1-4,TRBV11-2,.,.,CASSSGQLATNEKLFF,TGTGCCAGCAGCTCCGGACAGTTAGCAACTAATGAAAAACTGTTTTTT
TRBJ2-2,TRBV6-5,TRBD1,.,CASSYPTGVKELFF,TGTGCCAGCAGTTACCCCACAGGGGTTAAGGAGCTGTTTTTT
TRBJ1-2,TRBV7-2,.,.,CASSLDLPGGYTF,TGTGCCAGCAGCTTAGACCTCCCAGGAGGCTACACCTTC
TRBJ2-1,TRBV6-2/TRBV6-3,.,few,CATKGTPSYNEQFF,TGTGCCACAAAAGGGACCCCCTCCTACAATGAGCAGTTCTTC
TRBJ2-2,TRBV3-1,TRBD2,.,CASSRNSGTGELFF,TGTGCCAGCAGCCGCAATAGCGGGACCGGGGAGCTGTTTTTT
TRBJ2-7,TRBV5-4,TRBD2,.,CASSLARGLAVPYEQYF,TGTGCCAGCAGCTTGGCCAGAGGACTAGCGGTCCCCTACGAGCAGTACTTC
TRBJ1-1,TRBV5-1,.,many,CASSLTVQGASTEAFF,TGCGCCAGCAGCTTGACCGTACAGGGTGCGTCGACTGAAGCTTTCTTT
TRBJ1-1,TRBV6-6,TRBD1,many,CASSFPTGSEAFF,TGTGCCAGCAGTTTCCCGACAGGGTCTGAAGCTTTCTTT
TRBJ2-3,TRBV18,TRBD2,few,CASSPPASGETQYF,TGTGCCAGCTCACCACCGGCTAGCGGGGAGACGCAGTATTTT
TRBJ1-1,TRBV20-1,.,.,CSARSGRAHTEAFF,TGCAGTGCTAGATCTGGCAGGGCCCACACTGAAGCTTTCTTT
TRBJ2-1,TRBV20-1,TRBD2,.,CSARDTLGGANLFF,TGCAGTGCTAGAGATACCCTGGGAGGGGCAAATCTGTTCTTC
TRBJ2-1,TRBV6-5,TRBD1,few,CASRFYRGEQFF,TGTGCCAGCAGATTTTACAGGGGCGAGCAGTTCTTC
TRBJ2-5,TRBV6-5,.,.,CASSYSLEQGSRETQYF,TGTGCCAGCAGTTACTCACTAGAGCAGGGGTCTCGTGAGACCCAGTACTTC
TRBJ1-3,TRBV4-2,TRBD1,few,CASSQGPRTGPSGNTIYF,TGTGCCAGCAGCCAAGGGCCCCGGACAGGGCCCTCTGGAAACACCATATATTTT
TRBJ1-1,TRBV5-1,.,.,CASSTLGGHTEAFF,TGCGCCAGCAGCACCCTGGGGGGCCACACTGAAGCTTTCTTT
TRBJ2-1,TRBV12-3/TRBV12-4,TRBD2,many,CASSLALAGRNEQFF,TGTGCCAGCAGTTTAGCCCTAGCGGGGAGGAATGAGCAGTTCTTC
TRBJ2-2,TRBV20-1,.,few,CSALTRRRNTGELFF,TGCAGTGCTCTAACGAGGCGGAGGAACACCGGGGAGCTGTTTTTT
TRBJ1-2,TRBV6-1,TRBD1,.,CASRKQGAKENYGYTF,TGTGCCAGCAGAAAACAGGGGGCAAAGGAAAACTATGGCTACACCTTC
TRBJ1-1,TRBV7-9,TRBD1,few,CASSRTGSNTEAFF,TGTGCCAGCAGCCGGACAGGGTCGAACACTGAAGCTTTCTTT
TRBJ2-7,TRBV5-1,TRBD2,.,CASSFASGPYEQYF,TGCGCCAGCAGCTTTGCTAGCGGACCCTACGAGCAGTACTTC
TRBJ1-1,TRBV12-5,.,.,CASFMVQGDTSTEAFF,TGTGCTAGTTTTATGGTACAGGGCGATACGAGCACTGAAGCTTTCTTT
TRBJ2-7,TRBV19,.,few,CASSIRSSRQQYF,TGTGCCAGTAGTATCCGATCTAGCCGCCAACAGTACTTC
TRBJ2-1,TRBV12-5,.,.,CASGSPGIADSNEQFF,TGTGCTAGTGGTTCCCCCGGGATAGCGGATTCCAATGAGCAGTTCTTC
TRBJ2-7,TRBV2,TRBD2,few,CASSAGTSGNEQYF,TGTGCCAGCAGCGCCGGGACTAGCGGGAACGAGCAGTACTTC
TRBJ2-5,TRBV15,.,few,CATSRDPQGETQYF,TGTGCCACCAGCAGAGATCCGCAGGGTGAGACCCAGTACTTC
TRBJ2-7,TRBV20-1,TRBD2,few,CSAIPSGQTYEQYF,TGCAGTGCCATCCCTAGCGGCCAGACCTACGAGCAGTACTTC
TRBJ2-1,TRBV11-2,TRBD2,few,CASSSAGGLAFDEQFF,TGTGCCAGCAGCTCCGCCGGGGGACTAGCATTCGATGAGCAGTTCTTC
TRBJ1-1,TRBV6-1,.,many,CASSLRTGNTEAFF,TGTGCCAGCAGTCTCAGGACGGGGAACACTGAAGCTTTCTTT
TRBJ1-2,TRBV12-3/TRBV12-4,.,few,CASSPDRSYGYTF,TGTGCCAGCAGTCCTGACAGGAGCTATGGCTACACCTTC
TRBJ1-2,TRBV20-1,TRBD1,few,CSARGQDYGYTF,TGCAGTGCGAGAGGACAGGACTATGGCTACACCTTC
TRBJ2-1,TRBV6-5,.,many,CASSYSGYEQFF,TGTGCCAGCAGTTACTCGGGGTATGAGCAGTTCTTC
TRBJ2-7,TRBV15,TRBD1,.,CATSRTGATYEQYF,TGTGCCACCAGCAGGACAGGGGCAACCTACGAGCAGTACTTC
TRBJ2-1,TRBV5-1,.,.,CASSLDGVIQFF,TGCGCCAGCAGCTTGGATGGGGTTATACAGTTCTTC